This T cell receptor (beta chain) was observed in a study of T cells in localized non-small cell lung cancer. TCRdb's table, derived via immunoSEQ multiplex PCR, lists solely in-frame clones and lacks some. The sample lists under 30,000 clones, 80% to 90% seen once, with 10% in the top ten. Trimming took 4 bases from V and 8 from J, leaving 15 bases between them. The CDR3 contains 13 residues. Per the germline V gene, CDR1 is SGDLS and CDR2 is YYNGEE. This chain connects TRBV9 to TRBJ1-2, with D possibly TRBD1 on 5 matching bases. The clonotype originates from a woman aged 40-69 years with stage I lung adenocarcinoma. Sequencing was performed on peripheral blood, taken before any cancer treatment. In DNA, the CDR3 is TGTGCCAGCAGCACCCCCGGGGCAGGAGGCTACACCTTC. Its translation: CASSTPGAGGYTF.